Listed below are T cell receptor beta chains from one sample, sequenced in a study of OX40 agonist ivuxolimab in advanced cancers. TCRdb's copy holds only in-frame clones and misses some; the assay was immunoSEQ multiplex PCR. The sample has tens of thousands of clones, 75% to 85% seen once; the top ten hold approximately 2.8%. Material: CD4+ or CD8+ T cells sorted from blood, obtained in a trial of the OX40 agonist ivuxolimab. The receptors shown here come from an adult with an advanced solid tumor such as melanoma, head and neck, liver or kidney cancer. Each CDR3 is given without its conserved first and last residue.

v_gene	len	j_gene	CDR3aa
TRBV5-4	14	TRBJ1-3	ASSLVGVASGNTIY
TRBV11-3	12	TRBJ2-5	ASSPGPFQETQY
TRBV11-2	13	TRBJ2-1	ASSLDSQAYNEQF
TRBV18	13	TRBJ1-5	ASSRGAAKNQPQH
TRBV7-8	14	TRBJ1-2	ASSSRSGVVGYGYT
TRBV5-8	13	TRBJ1-6	ASSLETGGNSPLH
TRBV10-1	15	TRBJ2-3	ASSDLGTGGATDTQY
TRBV7-9	11	TRBJ1-2	ASSGQGTYGYT
TRBV6-5	14	TRBJ2-1	ASSSGLAGVVNEQF
TRBV6-1	13	TRBJ2-7	ASTTTGAGPYEQY
TRBV19	12	TRBJ2-2	ASNSGANTGELF
TRBV28	11	TRBJ2-4	ASSLRQGRIQY
TRBV9	14	TRBJ2-2	ASRASSGRAGGELF
TRBV5-6	13	TRBJ2-1	ASMGRGTGNDEQF
TRBV2	13	TRBJ1-4	ASSPTGLTNEKLF
TRBV6-1	13	TRBJ1-6	ASSGGEGRRSPLH
TRBV21-1	14	TRBJ2-7	ASSSKDSGVWHEQY
TRBV2	11	TRBJ2-1	ASSVPGLIEQF
TRBV11-3	11	TRBJ2-5	ASSLDWWETQY
TRBV4-2	15	TRBJ2-3	ASSQGTGQGVSDTQY
TRBV18	11	TRBJ1-1	ASSPRTGDGTF
TRBV18	13	TRBJ2-7	ASSPVGTSNYEQY
TRBV29-1	16	TRBJ2-7	SASGGVPVGQGAYEQY
TRBV2	13	TRBJ2-2	ASNSDRGRSGELF
TRBV30	10	TRBJ2-5	AWSAGQETQY
TRBV5-4	13	TRBJ1-6	ASSPGSGLGKPLH
TRBV18	14	TRBJ2-1	ASSPPGTSGYNEQF
TRBV5-1	12	TRBJ1-1	ASSPGGAGTEAF
TRBV5-6	14	TRBJ2-3	ASSYGQGSIADTQY
TRBV19	16	TRBJ2-1	ASSMGLAGWSSYNEQF
TRBV6-5	10	TRBJ2-7	ASSNPGSREY
TRBV18	13	TRBJ2-3	ASTSTSGRTDTQY
TRBV6-1	12	TRBJ2-1	ASSGAGEVDEQF
TRBV11-2	14	TRBJ1-2	ASSLEMGRGNYGYT
TRBV4-1	15	TRBJ2-3	ASSQEGQRVSTDTQY
TRBV6-1	13	TRBJ1-4	ASTSLSGGDEKLF
TRBV10-2	10	TRBJ2-2	ASSRWAGELF
TRBV6-1	13	TRBJ1-1	ASRPWEGATLEAF
TRBV27	16	TRBJ2-2	ASSFYTISGRATGELF
TRBV28	20	TRBJ2-7	ASSLRMGPGGTSGRISYEQY